The following is a T cell receptor beta chain sequence with its context. Profiling relied on immunoSEQ multiplex PCR, and the TCRdb table lists in-frame clones only, not all of them. The sample has about 12,000 clones, approximately 90% seen once; the top ten hold less than 3.5%. This entry belongs to a study of control samples from healthy donors and cancer patients. The length of the CDR3 is 15 residues. This chain joins TRBV21-1 and TRBJ2-3; the table's D call of TRBD2 was not tested on the DNA. TRBV21-1 is reported as a pseudogene. The clonotype comes from a male donor with melanoma. The specimen was formalin-fixed, paraffin-embedded tissue. For the CDR3, the DNA is TGTGCCAGCAGCCAAAATGGGGAGCTCCCAGATACGCAGTATTTT. Its protein product is CASSQNGELPDTQYF.